Presented here are 18 T cell receptor beta chains from one specimen sequenced in a study of blood T cell repertoires in COVID-19. Method: immunoSEQ multiplex PCR; TCRdb's copy keeps in-frame clones and lacks some. Among about 140,000 clones listed, approximately 83% were seen once. The sequencing input was peripheral blood. These receptors originate from a human donor in a cohort sampled during active COVID-19.

This clone occurred once. This sequence joins TRBV7-9 and TRBJ2-7; D not resolved. Germline values: CDR1 SEHNR, CDR2 FQNEAQ (reference sequence). This CDR3 is 11 amino acids long. Trimming left V 5 bases short and J 3 bases short, with 5 bases between. In nucleotides, the CDR3 is TGTGCCAGCAGCGGCCTCTACGAGCAGTACTTC. Translating it yields CASSGLYEQYF. The entire variable domain, with the rest obtained from reference TRBV7-9 and TRBJ2-7, is as follows: DTGVSQNPRHKITKRGQNVTFRCDPISEHNRLYWYRQTLGQGPEFLTYFQNEAQLEKSRLLSDRFSAERPKGSFSTLEIQRTEQGDSAMYLCASSGLYEQYFGPGTRLTVT.

There are a few counts of this clone. The chain has TRBV11-3 and TRBJ2-1, with 7 nucleotides matching TRBD2. CDR3 size: 14 residues. The junction had 4 bases not matched to a gene; V was cut back by 4 bases and J by 4 bases. From germline, CDR1 is SGHNT and CDR2 YENEEA. For the CDR3, the DNA is TGTGCCAGCAGCTCCTCGGGGGGTTACAATGAGCAGTTCTTC. It yields the protein CASSSSGGYNEQFF.

V is TRBV21-1 and J is TRBJ1-4; TRBD1, as called in the table, went unchecked against the DNA. TRBV21-1 is a listed pseudogene. The CDR3 is made up of 16 amino acids. CDR3 loop: CASSKEGGTGPEKLFF. CDR3 nucleotide sequence: TGTGCCAGCAGCAAAGAGGGTGGGACAGGGCCTGAAAAACTGTTTTTT.

The J gene is TRBJ2-5, the V gene TRBV7-9; 9 positions match TRBD1. Germline loops: CDR1 SEHNR, CDR2 FQNEAQ (reference sequence). Germline trimming cut 4 bases from V and 0 bases from J; bases unmatched to any gene: 6. The CDR3 extends over 16 amino acids. CDR3 nucleotides: TGTGCCAGCAGCTCGGGACAGGGCTGGTACCAAGAGACCCAGTACTTC. Translation: CASSSGQGWYQETQYF.

The CDR3 is CASSFRSGDTDTQYF. CDR3 DNA sequence: TGTGCCAGCAGCTTTAGGAGCGGGGACACAGATACGCAGTATTTT. V and J are TRBV11-3 and TRBJ2-3; 7 bases line up with TRBD2. Germline V lookup: CDR1 SGHNT, CDR2 YENEEA. J lost 2 bases, V lost 3 bases, and 5 bases had no gene match. This CDR3 has 15 residues.

The CDR3 here is CAITRGGDKDYEQYF. CDR3 nucleotides: TGTGCCATCACCAGAGGGGGGGATAAGGACTACGAGCAGTACTTC. The chain is built from TRBV10-3 and TRBJ2-7; D possibly corresponds to TRBD2 (7 bases). From germline, CDR1 is ENHRY and CDR2 SYGVKD. CDR3 length: 15 amino acids. V shed 7 bases and J shed 3 bases, with 19 bases lying between them.

The CDR3 DNA follows: TGTGCCACCAGTGATTCACGGGGACAGCGAGGGGGCAATCAGCCCCAGCATTTT. Protein: CATSDSRGQRGGNQPQHF. The chain carries TRBV24-1 and TRBJ1-5; 7 bases line up with TRBD1. J was trimmed by 2 bases and V by 2 bases; bases with no gene match: 11. This CDR3 is 18 amino acids long. In germline, CDR1 is KGHDR, CDR2 SFDVKD.

The rearrangement uses TRBV20-1 and TRBJ2-7; weak D call: TRBD1 (5 bases). This CDR3 contains 13 residues. V lost 3 bases to trimming and J lost 2 bases, with 11 bases between them. The germline CDR1 and CDR2 sequences are DFQATT and SNEGSKA (reference sequence). The CDR3, as DNA: TGCAGTGCTAGTCAGGGCACCACCTACGAGCAGTACTTC. This codes for CSASQGTTYEQYF.

V usage is TRBV6-5 and J usage is TRBJ2-3; D possibly corresponds to TRBD1 (5 bases). CDR3 length equals 14 residues. V lost 0 bases and J 1 base, leaving 5 bases between the germline ends. The germline gives CDR1 MNHEY, CDR2 SVGAGI. As DNA, the CDR3 is TGTGCCAGCAGTTACTCGACAGGCACAGATACGCAGTATTTT. It translates to CASSYSTGTDTQYF.

V usage is TRBV29-1 and J usage is TRBJ2-3; D may be TRBD2 (6 bases). The length of the CDR3 is 14 residues. Germline values: CDR1 SQVTM, CDR2 ANQGSEA. V dropped 5 bases and J dropped 6 bases, with 18 bases sitting between them. CDR3 DNA: TGCAGCGTTAGGGGACTTAGCATGATGGATACGCAGTATTTT. Translation gives CSVRGLSMMDTQYF.

The J gene is TRBJ1-1, the V gene TRBV19, with 9 bases aligning to TRBD1. CDR3 size: 15 residues. CDR1 LNHDA and CDR2 SQIVND come from the germline V gene (reference sequence). The V gene end was trimmed by 3 bases and the J gene end by 1 base; junction bases not matched to a gene: 3. The CDR3 nucleotides read TGTGCCAGTAGTATCGGACAGGGGAAGAACACTGAAGCTTTCTTT. This codes for CASSIGQGKNTEAFF.

The gene calls are TRBV7-2 and TRBJ2-7; 11 bases are shared with TRBD1. The ends lost 5 bases at V and 5 bases at J; junction bases unmatched: 11. Per the germline V gene, CDR1 is SGHTA and CDR2 is FQGNSA. The CDR3 runs to 16 residues. The CDR3 spells CASSGRVGTGGDEQYF. The CDR3 bases are TGTGCCAGCAGCGGTAGGGTTGGGACAGGGGGGGACGAGCAGTACTTC.

This clone came up a few times. This rearrangement joins TRBV24-1 to TRBJ2-3; a possible D gene is TRBD1 (5 bases). The CDR3 runs to 15 residues. CDR1 is KGHDR and CDR2 is SFDVKD in the germline V gene. The V end was cut by 7 bases, the J end by 4 bases, with 17 bases between. The CDR3: CATSPRRGQADTQYF. The CDR3 nucleotides read TGTGCCACCAGCCCAAGAAGGGGTCAGGCAGATACGCAGTATTTT.

This clone was counted a single time. The sample holds other DNA sequences that translate to the same CDR3. The CDR3 protein is CASSLGQYYGYTF. In DNA form, the CDR3 reads TGCGCCAGCAGCTTGGGACAATACTATGGCTACACCTTC. The genes are TRBV5-1 and TRBJ1-2; D not resolved. Germline V lookup: CDR1 SGHRS, CDR2 YFSETQ. V shed 0 bases and J shed 3 bases, with 6 bases lying between them. The CDR3 consists of 13 residues.

V is TRBV9 and J is TRBJ2-1, with 10 bases fitting TRBD1. CDR1 is SGDLS and CDR2 is YYNGEE in the germline V gene. V lost 0 bases to trimming and J lost 2 bases; unmatched junction nucleotides: 11. There are 19 residues in the CDR3. The CDR3 region is CASSVGRTGGPDAYNEQFF. CDR3 in DNA: TGTGCCAGCAGCGTAGGAAGGACAGGGGGACCTGACGCCTACAATGAGCAGTTCTTC.

CDR3 bases: TGTGCCAGCAGCCCGGTGGCAGATACGCAGTATTTT. Its translation: CASSPVADTQYF. The chain employs TRBV11-2 and TRBJ2-3; the D is unclear. Germline V gene data show CDR1 as SGHAT and CDR2 as FQNNGV. V was clipped by 5 bases and J by 4 bases, with 7 bases between them. CDR3 length equals 12 residues.

V is TRBV10-3 and J is TRBJ1-2; weak D call: TRBD1 (6 bases). The CDR3 spans 15 residues. Germline V gives CDR1 ENHRY, CDR2 SYGVKD. V was pared by 0 bases and J by 2 bases, with 10 bases between. The CDR3: CAISESGRGNYGYTF. CDR3 DNA: TGTGCCATCAGTGAGTCGGGCAGGGGAAACTATGGCTACACCTTC.

The V gene is TRBV9, the J gene TRBJ1-5; no firm D call. The CDR3 has 15 residues. Trimming took off 1 base at V and 5 bases at J, with 13 bases between the two ends. CDR1 is SGDLS and CDR2 is YYNGEE in the germline V gene. Here the CDR3 reads CASSVSPRYDQPQHF. Here the CDR3 DNA reads TGTGCCAGCAGCGTAAGCCCCAGGTACGATCAGCCCCAGCATTTT.